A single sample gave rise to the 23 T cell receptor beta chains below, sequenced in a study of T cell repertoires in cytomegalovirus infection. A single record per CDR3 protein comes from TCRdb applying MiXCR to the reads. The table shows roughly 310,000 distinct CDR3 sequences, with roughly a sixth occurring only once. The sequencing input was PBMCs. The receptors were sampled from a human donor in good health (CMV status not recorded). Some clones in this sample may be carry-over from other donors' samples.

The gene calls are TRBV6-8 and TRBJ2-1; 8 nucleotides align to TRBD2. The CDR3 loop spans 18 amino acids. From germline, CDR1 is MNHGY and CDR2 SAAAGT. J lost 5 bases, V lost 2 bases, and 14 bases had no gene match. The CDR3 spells CASSYLGAKRGMNNEQFF. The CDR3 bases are TGTGCCAGCAGTTACCTCGGGGCGAAGCGGGGGATGAACAATGAGCAGTTCTTC.

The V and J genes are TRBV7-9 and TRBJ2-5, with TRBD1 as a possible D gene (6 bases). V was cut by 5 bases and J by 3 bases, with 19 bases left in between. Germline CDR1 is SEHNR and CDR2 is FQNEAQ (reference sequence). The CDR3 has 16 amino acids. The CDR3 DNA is TGTGCCAGCAGCCCTAGAAACAGGGAACGAGAAGAGACCCAGTACTTC. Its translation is CASSPRNREREETQYF.

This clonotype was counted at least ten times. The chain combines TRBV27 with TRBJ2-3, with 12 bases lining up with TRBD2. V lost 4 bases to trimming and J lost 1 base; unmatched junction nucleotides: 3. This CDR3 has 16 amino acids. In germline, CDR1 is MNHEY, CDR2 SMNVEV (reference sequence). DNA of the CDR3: TGTGCCAGCAGTTACCGGACTAGCGGGGGCACAGATACGCAGTATTTT. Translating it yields CASSYRTSGGTDTQYF.

CDR3: CASSLGQREGNTIYF. The CDR3, as DNA: TGCGCCAGCAGCTTGGGCCAGAGAGAAGGAAACACCATATATTTT. V usage is TRBV5-1 and J usage is TRBJ1-3; D is undetermined. The CDR3 totals 15 residues. The germline V gene has CDR1 SGHRS and CDR2 YFSETQ. The ends were cut back, 0 bases at V and 4 bases at J, with 11 bases in the middle.

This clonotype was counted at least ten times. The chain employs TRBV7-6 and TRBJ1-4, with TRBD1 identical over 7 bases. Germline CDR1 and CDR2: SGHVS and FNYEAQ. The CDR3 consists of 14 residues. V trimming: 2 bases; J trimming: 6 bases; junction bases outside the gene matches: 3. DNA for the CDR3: TGTGCCAGCAGCTTAAAGGGGGCTTATGAAAAACTGTTTTTT. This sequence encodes CASSLKGAYEKLFF. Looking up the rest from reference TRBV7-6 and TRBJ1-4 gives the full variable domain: GAGVSQSPRYKVTKRGQDVALRCDPISGHVSLYWYRQALGQGPEFLTYFNYEAQQDKSGLPNDRFSAERPEGSISTLTIQRTEQRDSAMYRCASSLKGAYEKLFFGSGTQLSVL.

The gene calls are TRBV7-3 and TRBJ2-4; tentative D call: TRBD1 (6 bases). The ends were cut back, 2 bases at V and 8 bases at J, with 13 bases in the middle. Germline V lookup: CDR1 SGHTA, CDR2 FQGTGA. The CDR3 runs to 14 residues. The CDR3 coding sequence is TGTGCCAGCAGCTTATATGGGACACAGGACATTCAGTACTTC. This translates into CASSLYGTQDIQYF.

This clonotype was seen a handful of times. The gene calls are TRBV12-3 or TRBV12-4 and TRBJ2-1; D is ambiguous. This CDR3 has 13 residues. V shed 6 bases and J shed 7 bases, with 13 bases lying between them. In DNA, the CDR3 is TGTGCCAGCAGGGGCGAGGAAGCAAATGAGCAGTTCTTC. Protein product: CASRGEEANEQFF.

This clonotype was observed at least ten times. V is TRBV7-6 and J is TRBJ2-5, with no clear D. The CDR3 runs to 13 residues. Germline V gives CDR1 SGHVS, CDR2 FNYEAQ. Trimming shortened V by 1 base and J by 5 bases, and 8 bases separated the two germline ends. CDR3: CASSLDSPETQYF. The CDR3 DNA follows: TGTGCCAGCAGCTTAGATAGTCCGGAGACCCAGTACTTC.

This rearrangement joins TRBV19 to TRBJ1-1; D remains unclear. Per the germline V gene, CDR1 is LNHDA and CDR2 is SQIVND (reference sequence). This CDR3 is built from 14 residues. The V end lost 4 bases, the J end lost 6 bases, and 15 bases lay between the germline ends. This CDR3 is CASSTQASSSEAFF. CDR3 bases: TGTGCCAGTAGTACGCAGGCTTCAAGCTCTGAAGCTTTCTTT. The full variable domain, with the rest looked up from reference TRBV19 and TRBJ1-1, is DGGITQSPKYLFRKEGQNVTLSCEQNLNHDAMYWYRQDPGQGLRLIYYSQIVNDFQKGDIAEGYSVSREKKESFPLTVTSAQKNPTAFYLCASSTQASSSEAFFGQGTRLTVV.

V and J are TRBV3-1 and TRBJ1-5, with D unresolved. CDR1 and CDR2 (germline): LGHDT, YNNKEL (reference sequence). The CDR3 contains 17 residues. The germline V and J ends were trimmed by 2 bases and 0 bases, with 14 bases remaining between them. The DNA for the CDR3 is TGTGCCAGCAGCCAAACCCACCTTGGGTTTAGCAATCAGCCCCAGCATTTT. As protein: CASSQTHLGFSNQPQHF.

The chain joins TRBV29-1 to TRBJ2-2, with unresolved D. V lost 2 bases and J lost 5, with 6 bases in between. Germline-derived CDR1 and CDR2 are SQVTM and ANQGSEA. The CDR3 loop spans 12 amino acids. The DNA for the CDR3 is TGCAGCGTTGAAAAGGGAACCGGGGAGCTGTTTTTT. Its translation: CSVEKGTGELFF.

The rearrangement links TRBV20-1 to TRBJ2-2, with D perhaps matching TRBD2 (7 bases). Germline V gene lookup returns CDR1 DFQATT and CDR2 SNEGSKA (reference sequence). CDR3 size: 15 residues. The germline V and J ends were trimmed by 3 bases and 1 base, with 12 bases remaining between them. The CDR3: CSASLGGGNTGELFF. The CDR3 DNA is TGCAGTGCTAGTCTGGGAGGGGGGAACACCGGGGAGCTGTTTTTT.

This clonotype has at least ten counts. The CDR3 spells CASSPDPLGSDTQYF. The CDR3 DNA is TGTGCCAGCAGCCCGGACCCACTGGGGTCAGATACGCAGTATTTT. This chain connects TRBV5-5 to TRBJ2-3; no reliable D call. In germline, CDR1 is SGHKS, CDR2 YYEKEE (reference sequence). The V end lost 4 bases, the J end lost 4 bases, and 16 bases lay between the germline ends. The CDR3 covers 15 residues.

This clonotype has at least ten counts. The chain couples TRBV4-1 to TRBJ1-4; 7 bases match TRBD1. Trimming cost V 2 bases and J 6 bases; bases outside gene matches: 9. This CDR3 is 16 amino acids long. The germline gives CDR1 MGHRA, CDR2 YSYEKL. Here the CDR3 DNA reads TGCGCCAGCAGCCAACGGGACCGGGACAGATATGAAAAACTGTTTTTT. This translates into CASSQRDRDRYEKLFF.

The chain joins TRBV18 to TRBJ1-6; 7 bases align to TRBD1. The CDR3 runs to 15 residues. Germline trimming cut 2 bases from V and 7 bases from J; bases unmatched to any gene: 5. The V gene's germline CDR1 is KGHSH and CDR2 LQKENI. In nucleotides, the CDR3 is TGTGCCAGCTCACCAAACCCGGGACAGAATTCACCCCTCCACTTT. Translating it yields CASSPNPGQNSPLHF.

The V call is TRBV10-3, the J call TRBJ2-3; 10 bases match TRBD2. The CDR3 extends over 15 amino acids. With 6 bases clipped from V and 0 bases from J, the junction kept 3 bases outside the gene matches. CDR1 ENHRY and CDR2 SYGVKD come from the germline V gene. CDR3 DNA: TGTGCCATCAGATTAGCGGGGGGAAGCACAGATACGCAGTATTTT. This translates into CAIRLAGGSTDTQYF.

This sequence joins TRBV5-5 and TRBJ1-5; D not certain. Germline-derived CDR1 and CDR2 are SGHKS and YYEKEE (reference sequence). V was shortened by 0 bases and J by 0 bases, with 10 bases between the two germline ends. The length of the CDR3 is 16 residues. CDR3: CASSLVEVISNQPQHF. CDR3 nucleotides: TGTGCCAGCAGCTTGGTCGAGGTCATTAGCAATCAGCCCCAGCATTTT.

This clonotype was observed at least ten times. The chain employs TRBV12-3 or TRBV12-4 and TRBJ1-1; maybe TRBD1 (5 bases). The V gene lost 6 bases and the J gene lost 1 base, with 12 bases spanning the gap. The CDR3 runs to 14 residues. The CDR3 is CASRSGVGNTEAFF. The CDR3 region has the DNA TGTGCCAGCAGGTCGGGGGTAGGGAACACTGAAGCTTTCTTT.

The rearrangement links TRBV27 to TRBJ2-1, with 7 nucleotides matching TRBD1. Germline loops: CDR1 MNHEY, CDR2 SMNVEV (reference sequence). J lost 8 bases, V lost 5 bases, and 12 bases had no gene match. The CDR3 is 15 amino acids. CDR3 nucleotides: TGTGCCAGCAGTACACCCCAGGGGGTGTGGGATGAGCAGTTCTTC. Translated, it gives CASSTPQGVWDEQFF.

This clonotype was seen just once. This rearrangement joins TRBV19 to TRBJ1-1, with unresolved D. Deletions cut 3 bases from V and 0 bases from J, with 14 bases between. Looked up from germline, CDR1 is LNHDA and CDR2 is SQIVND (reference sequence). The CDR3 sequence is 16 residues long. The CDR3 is CASSITLGRMNTEAFF. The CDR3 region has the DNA TGTGCCAGTAGTATCACCTTGGGCAGGATGAACACTGAAGCTTTCTTT.

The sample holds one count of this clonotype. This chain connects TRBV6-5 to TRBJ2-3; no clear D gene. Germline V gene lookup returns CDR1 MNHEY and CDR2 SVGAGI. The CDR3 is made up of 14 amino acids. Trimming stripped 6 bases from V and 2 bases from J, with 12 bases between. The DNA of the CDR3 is TGTGCCAGCAGGGCAGGTCGCGCCACAGATACGCAGTATTTT. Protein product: CASRAGRATDTQYF.

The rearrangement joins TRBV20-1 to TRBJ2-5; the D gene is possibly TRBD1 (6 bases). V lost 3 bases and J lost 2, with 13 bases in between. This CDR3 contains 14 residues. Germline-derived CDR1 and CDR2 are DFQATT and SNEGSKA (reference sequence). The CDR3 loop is CSASPDRLQETQYF. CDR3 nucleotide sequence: TGCAGTGCTAGCCCCGACAGGCTACAAGAGACCCAGTACTTC.

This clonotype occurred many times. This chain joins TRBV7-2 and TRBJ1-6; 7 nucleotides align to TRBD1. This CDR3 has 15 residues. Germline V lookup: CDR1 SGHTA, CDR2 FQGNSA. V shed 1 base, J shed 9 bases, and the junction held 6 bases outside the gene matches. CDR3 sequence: CASSLGGQIFSPLHF. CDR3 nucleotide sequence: TGTGCCAGCAGCTTAGGGGGACAGATTTTTTCACCCCTCCACTTT.